This T cell receptor beta chain was identified in a study of CD8 T cells in ankylosing spondylitis. Turning to this clonotype: Antigen specificity is unknown.

Quantitative 5'-RACE with molecular barcodes produced the TCR beta libraries. TCRdb passed the 5' RACE reads through MiXCR, listing each CDR3 protein once. The data contain roughly 440,000 distinct CDR3 sequences, about 15% of them singletons. Germline V gene sequence: CDR1 MNHEY, CDR2 SVGEGT. This CDR3 is built from 18 residues. The V gene end was trimmed by 6 bases and the J gene end by 0 bases; junction bases not matched to a gene: 7. Study results and caveats: Prior work had noted some motif variants in reactive arthritis blood and synovial fluid. Reportedly, significant enrichment of disease-linked clones occurred in matched ankylosing spondylitis synovial fluid. Characteristic, it appeared, of ankylosing spondylitis blood was a TCR beta motif of fewer than 10 highly homologous variants. CD8+ disease-linked clones were present at relatively low frequencies in blood.

The sequenced sample consisted of blood, either unsorted or a sorted T cell fraction (not recorded which). The gene calls are TRBV6-2 or TRBV6-3 and TRBJ2-6, with 11 nucleotides matching TRBD2. The receptor comes from a male donor with ankylosing spondylitis. Written as DNA, the CDR3 is TGTGCCAGCAGCCCCCGACTAGCGGGGTACTCTGGGGCCAACGTCCTGACTTTC. Protein sequence: CASSPRLAGYSGANVLTF.